This record covers a single T cell receptor (beta chain). Its matching antigen is unknown. Repertoires were generated with immunoSEQ multiplex PCR, while TCRdb's copy carries only in-frame clones and drops some. The repertoire holds 20,000 to 25,000 clones, with 90% as singletons. These data are taken from a study of T cell clonotyping in hematopoietic cell transplantation. Overall study: Recipient samples before transplant were obtained post-cytoreduction. Overall study findings and caveats: After transplant, recipient diversity fell while pathologically expanded clonotypes grew through day 180. Few recipient clonotypes overlapped donors; over 97% were de novo at given depth. Graft donor and pretransplant recipient Inverse Simpson Index values predicted broader posttransplant TCR diversity.

The time point here: recipient sample about 28 days before transplant, after cytoreduction. CDR3 length: 15 amino acids. Germline CDR1 reads SGHRS; CDR2 reads YFSETQ. Germline trimming cut 0 bases from V and 5 bases from J; bases unmatched to any gene: 4. The receptor comes from a man younger than 35 with biphenotypic leukemia. Some clones in this sample may be carry-over from other donors' samples. Material: peripheral blood mononuclear cells, obtained before stem cell transplant. The chain is built from TRBV5-1 and TRBJ2-7; 11 nucleotides match TRBD1. The chain's CDR3 is CASSLEDRGLDEQYF. The CDR3 DNA reads as TGCGCCAGCAGCTTGGAGGACAGGGGGCTCGACGAGCAGTACTTC.